Following are 24 T cell receptor beta chains from one sample sequenced in a study of CD4 T cells in relation to SARS-CoV-2 and coronaviruses. Unexposed donor CD4+ T cells date from about 2011-2018, before the COVID-19 pandemic. Repertoires were generated with immunoSEQ multiplex PCR, while TCRdb's copy carries only in-frame clones and drops some. The sample has roughly 63,000 clones, around 93% seen once. Sequencing was done on a sample of naive CD4+ T cells from PBMCs. Indicated subset: naive CD4+ T cells isolated by negative enrichment. These receptor sequences come from a human donor in good health.

The J gene is TRBJ2-3, the V gene TRBV6-1; 8 nucleotides line up with TRBD2. The trim removed 5 bases at V and 1 base at J, leaving 5 bases unmatched. Germline values: CDR1 MNHNS, CDR2 SASEGT. The CDR3 is 15 residues long. DNA for the CDR3: TGTGCCAGCAGTTTGAGCGGGAGCGGCACAGATACGCAGTATTTT. Protein sequence: CASSLSGSGTDTQYF.

CDR3 residues: CASSTQPQHF. The CDR3 bases are TGTGCCAGCAGTACGCAGCCCCAGCATTTT. The chain joins TRBV28 to TRBJ1-5; D uncertain. V dropped 5 bases and J dropped 7 bases, with 3 bases sitting between them. Per the germline V gene, CDR1 is MDHEN and CDR2 is SYDVKM. The CDR3 is 10 amino acids.

A single count supports this clone. This chain uses TRBV6-5 with TRBJ1-1, with a tentative D call TRBD1 (6 bases). The CDR3 is 16 residues long. Germline CDR1 reads MNHEY; CDR2 reads SVGAGI. V was cut by 6 bases and J by 0 bases, with 17 bases left in between. CDR3 sequence reads: CASRYRGLTMNTEAFF. CDR3 DNA sequence: TGTGCCAGCAGATACCGGGGGCTTACGATGAACACTGAAGCTTTCTTT.

This chain links TRBV18 with TRBJ2-2, with 11 bases matching TRBD2. Per the germline V gene, CDR1 is KGHSH and CDR2 is LQKENI. This CDR3 has 17 amino acids. Trimming removed 0 bases from V and 4 bases from J; junction bases left unmatched: 4. The DNA for the CDR3 is TGTGCCAGCTCACCACCGTGGCTAGCGGGAGGCACCGGGGAGCTGTTTTTT. It yields the protein CASSPPWLAGGTGELFF.

The J gene is TRBJ2-5, the V gene TRBV5-1; 7 bases are shared with TRBD2. Germline-derived CDR1 and CDR2 are SGHRS and YFSETQ. The CDR3 contains 15 residues. V lost 4 bases and J lost 1; bases outside the gene matches: 7. The chain's CDR3 is CASSRITGGQETQYF. The DNA of the CDR3 is TGCGCCAGCAGCCGGATTACGGGGGGCCAAGAGACCCAGTACTTC.

The rearrangement links TRBV28 to TRBJ1-5; possibly TRBD1 for D (5 bases). Germline V lookup: CDR1 MDHEN, CDR2 SYDVKM. V was cut by 6 bases and J by 4 bases, with 22 bases left in between. CDR3 length: 17 residues. The CDR3 region has the DNA TGTGCCAGCAGCTCAAACGCAGGGTTGGTCATTAATCAGCCCCAGCATTTT. Encoded protein: CASSSNAGLVINQPQHF.

The chain couples TRBV7-9 to TRBJ2-7; possibly TRBD1 for D (6 bases). V lost 6 bases and J 0 bases, leaving 15 bases between the germline ends. This CDR3 has 15 amino acids. Germline assignment: CDR1 SEHNR and CDR2 FQNEAQ (reference sequence). CDR3: CASSLNGDISYEQYF. Written as DNA, the CDR3 is TGTGCCAGCAGTTTGAACGGGGACATCTCCTACGAGCAGTACTTC.

The chain employs TRBV6-5 and TRBJ2-6; unclear D gene. There are 14 residues in the CDR3. V was trimmed by 4 bases and J by 10 bases, leaving 14 bases between them. Germline values: CDR1 MNHEY, CDR2 SVGAGI. In DNA, the CDR3 is TGTGCCAGCAGTTGGACGGGCGCTCCAAACGTCCTGACTTTC. Its protein product is CASSWTGAPNVLTF.

V and J are TRBV16 and TRBJ1-2, with D possibly TRBD1 on 5 matching bases. The germline V and J ends were trimmed by 3 bases and 8 bases, with 13 bases remaining between them. The CDR3 length is 13 residues. Germline values: CDR1 KGHSY, CDR2 FQNENV. The CDR3 is CASSQGRAFGYTF. The CDR3 DNA is TGTGCCAGCAGCCAGGGCAGGGCTTTCGGCTACACCTTC.

The rearrangement uses TRBV20-1 and TRBJ2-1; D is undetermined. This CDR3 spans 11 amino acids. The V gene lost 3 bases and the J gene lost 10 bases, with 10 bases spanning the gap. From germline, CDR1 is DFQATT and CDR2 SNEGSKA (reference sequence). The chain's CDR3 is CSARRESEQFF. CDR3 in DNA: TGCAGTGCTAGGAGAGAATCGGAGCAGTTCTTC.

This clone appeared a single time. The chain combines TRBV19 with TRBJ1-1, with D possibly matching TRBD1 (6 bases). V gave up 0 bases and J gave up 4 bases, with 12 bases separating them. The CDR3 length is 15 residues. Germline V gene lookup returns CDR1 LNHDA and CDR2 SQIVND (reference sequence). The CDR3 here is CASSIEAGAGTEAFF. CDR3 coding DNA: TGTGCCAGTAGTATAGAGGCGGGGGCCGGCACTGAAGCTTTCTTT.

The chain is built from TRBV19 and TRBJ1-2; possibly TRBD1 for D (5 bases). Germline CDR1 and CDR2: LNHDA and SQIVND (reference sequence). This CDR3 region has 15 residues. Trimming took off 6 bases at V and 5 bases at J, with 19 bases between the two ends. The CDR3 nucleotides are TGTGCCAGTAGGGACGGTGCCGCGAAGGGGTATGGCTACACCTTC. Protein product: CASRDGAAKGYGYTF.

This rearrangement joins TRBV4-1 to TRBJ1-5; D is unclear. Germline values: CDR1 MGHRA, CDR2 YSYEKL. The V end was cut by 5 bases, the J end by 1 base, with 15 bases between. The CDR3 consists of 16 residues. The CDR3 here is CASSSQGRESNQPQHF. CDR3 sequence (DNA): TGCGCCAGCAGCTCCCAAGGGAGGGAGAGCAATCAGCCCCAGCATTTT.

The chain employs TRBV28 and TRBJ1-4; D call uncertain. The V end lost 6 bases, the J end lost 7 bases, and 12 bases lay between the germline ends. The V gene's germline CDR1 is MDHEN and CDR2 SYDVKM. There are 13 residues in the CDR3. CDR3 sequence (DNA): TGTGCCAGCAGACGGGCCCCGGTTGAAAAACTGTTTTTT. Amino acid sequence: CASRRAPVEKLFF.

This clone was recorded a few times. CDR3 sequence (DNA): TGTGCCAGCAGGCTCACCTACGAGCAGTACTTC. This codes for CASRLTYEQYF. The V call is TRBV6-5, the J call TRBJ2-7; D remains unclear. This CDR3 contains 11 residues. Per germline, CDR1 MNHEY and CDR2 SVGAGI. V was shortened by 6 bases and J by 2 bases, with 5 bases between the two germline ends.

This chain connects TRBV4-1 to TRBJ1-5; 9 positions agree with TRBD1. The CDR3 runs 16 residues. Germline-derived CDR1 and CDR2 are MGHRA and YSYEKL. The J segment lost 7 bases and the V segment lost 0 bases, leaving 7 bases of the junction unmatched. In DNA, the CDR3 is TGCGCCAGCAGCCAAGAGGGGACAGGGTTTCGGCAGCCCCAGCATTTT. Its translation is CASSQEGTGFRQPQHF.

The gene calls are TRBV6-5 and TRBJ1-2; D unclear. CDR1 MNHEY and CDR2 SVGAGI come from the germline V gene. V was shortened by 4 bases and J by 7 bases, with 13 bases between the two germline ends. This CDR3 has 13 residues. As DNA, the CDR3 is TGTGCCAGCAGTTGGGCGAGGTGGGGTGGCTACACCTTC. Its protein product is CASSWARWGGYTF.

The chain links TRBV27 to TRBJ1-2; D gene uncertain. Germline lookup yields CDR1 MNHEY and CDR2 SMNVEV (reference sequence). The CDR3 runs 14 residues. V gave up 8 bases and J gave up 0 bases, with 13 bases separating them. The CDR3 loop is CASGGHAANYGYTF. The CDR3 region has the DNA TGTGCCAGCGGTGGGCACGCCGCTAACTATGGCTACACCTTC.

The chain employs TRBV9 and TRBJ2-6; D might be TRBD2 (7 bases). The CDR3 contains 16 residues. Trimming shortened V by 3 bases and J by 6 bases, and 16 bases separated the two germline ends. Germline CDR1 is SGDLS and CDR2 is YYNGEE. The CDR3 region has the DNA TGTGCCAGCAGCGAGCGGGACACGGGCGCGGCCAACGTCCTGACTTTC. Its protein product is CASSERDTGAANVLTF.

The chain combines TRBV27 with TRBJ1-1; TRBD1 matches 8 bases. Germline V CDR1 and CDR2: MNHEY, SMNVEV (reference sequence). Germline trimming cut 6 bases from V and 7 bases from J; bases unmatched to any gene: 10. The CDR3 loop spans 14 amino acids. CDR3 sequence reads: CASSPRGLYGEAFF. CDR3 sequence (DNA): TGTGCCAGCAGCCCCAGGGGGCTGTACGGTGAAGCTTTCTTT.

This chain joins TRBV7-8 and TRBJ1-1, with D possibly matching TRBD1 (6 bases). Trimming stripped 1 base from V and 4 bases from J, with 10 bases between. Germline lookup yields CDR1 SGHVS and CDR2 FQNEAQ. CDR3 size: 14 residues. The CDR3 sequence is CASSLVQGSTEAFF. CDR3 nucleotide sequence: TGTGCCAGCAGCTTAGTCCAGGGGTCCACTGAAGCTTTCTTT.

This sequence joins TRBV20-1 and TRBJ2-1; 8 bases fit TRBD2. The germline V gene has CDR1 DFQATT and CDR2 SNEGSKA (reference sequence). The CDR3 runs 14 residues. V dropped 3 bases and J dropped 7; count of bases not matched to a gene: 8. CDR3 DNA sequence: TGCAGTGCTAGTTGGGGCGGGAGGTTTAATGAGCAGTTCTTC. It is translated as CSASWGGRFNEQFF.

The CDR3: CASSRRGYAYEQYF. CDR3 coding DNA: TGTGCCAGCAGCCGCCGGGGCTACGCCTACGAGCAGTACTTC. J is TRBJ2-7 and V is TRBV3-1 (or the pseudogene TRBV3-2); D could derive from TRBD1 or TRBD2 (5 bases each). Germline CDR1 and CDR2: LGHDT and YNNKEL (reference sequence). The germline V and J ends were trimmed by 4 bases and 2 bases, with 12 bases remaining between them. CDR3 length: 14 residues.

This sequence joins TRBV28 and TRBJ1-6; 9 bases match TRBD1. Germline loops: CDR1 MDHEN, CDR2 SYDVKM. The CDR3 is 16 amino acids. V trimming: 4 bases; J trimming: 5 bases; junction bases outside the gene matches: 6. The CDR3, as DNA: TGTGCCAGCAGTTCTCCGACAGGGGGGAATAATTCACCCCTCCACTTT. It encodes CASSSPTGGNNSPLHF.